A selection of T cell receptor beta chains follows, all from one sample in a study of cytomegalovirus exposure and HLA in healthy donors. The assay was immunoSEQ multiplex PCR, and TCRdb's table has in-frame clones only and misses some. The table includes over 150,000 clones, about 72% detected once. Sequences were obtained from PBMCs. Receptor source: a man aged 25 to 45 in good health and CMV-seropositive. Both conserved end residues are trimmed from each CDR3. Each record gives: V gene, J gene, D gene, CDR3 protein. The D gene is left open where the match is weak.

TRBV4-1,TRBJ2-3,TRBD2,ASSRGGGSTDTQY
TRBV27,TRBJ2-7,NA,ASSFQGTDYEQY
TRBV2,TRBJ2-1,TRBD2,ASRPAGGHGEQF
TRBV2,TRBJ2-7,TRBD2,ASSEREASGGAEQY
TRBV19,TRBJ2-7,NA,ASSPGQHFYEQY
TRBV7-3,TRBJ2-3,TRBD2,ASSSLAGDTTDTQY
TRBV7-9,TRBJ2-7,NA,ASSPSTSYEQY
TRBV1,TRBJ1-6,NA,TSSQRQQGRYNSPLH
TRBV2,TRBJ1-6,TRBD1,ASEGTGFLSDNSPLH
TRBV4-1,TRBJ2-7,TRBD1,ASSHPDRGDEQY
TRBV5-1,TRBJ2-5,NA,ASSPLGGQETQY
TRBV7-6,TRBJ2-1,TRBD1,ASSSGTVHNEQF
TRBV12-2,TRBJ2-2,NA,ASRLESLDRGPGELF
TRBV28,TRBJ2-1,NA,ASRLGTLEQF
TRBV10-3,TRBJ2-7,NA,AISEAKGDTVYEQY
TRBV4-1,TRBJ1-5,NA,ASSQEGPGENQPQH
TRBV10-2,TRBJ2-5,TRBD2,ASNPGAGGPYRETQY
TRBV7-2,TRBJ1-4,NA,ASSSRPQGKEKLF
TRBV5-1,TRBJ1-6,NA,ASSLESSYNSPLH
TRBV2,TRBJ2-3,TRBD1,ASSTDRGSTDTQY
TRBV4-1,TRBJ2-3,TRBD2,ASSQEGTAGHSTDTQY
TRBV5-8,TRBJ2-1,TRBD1,ASSLGDRGVDEQF
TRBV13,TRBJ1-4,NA,ASTSGGTNEKLF
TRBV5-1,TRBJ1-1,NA,ASSNSGENTEAF
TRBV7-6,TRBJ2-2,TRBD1,ASSTSGQGYTGELF
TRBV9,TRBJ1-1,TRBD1,ASSLAGGNTEAF
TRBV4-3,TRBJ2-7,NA,ASSRRQGVESYEQY
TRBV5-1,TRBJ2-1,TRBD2,ASSQGTSGPGGVDEQF
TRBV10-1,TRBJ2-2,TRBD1,ASSESDRGSGGELF
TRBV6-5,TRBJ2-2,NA,ASSYGSGELF
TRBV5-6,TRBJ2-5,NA,ASSSPRQGGLETQY
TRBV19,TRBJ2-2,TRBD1,ASMGTGNTGELF
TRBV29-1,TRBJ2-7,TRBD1,SVEDQQGRYEQY
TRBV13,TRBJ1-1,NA,ASSSRKMNTEAF
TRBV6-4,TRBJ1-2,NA,ASSETEGYGYT
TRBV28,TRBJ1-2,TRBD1,ASSLWTGEHYGYT
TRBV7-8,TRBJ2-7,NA,ASSLRPGGHEQY
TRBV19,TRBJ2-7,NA,ASSISGEQY
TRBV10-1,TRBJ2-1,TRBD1,ASSRDRGSQDEQF
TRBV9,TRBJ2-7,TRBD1,ASSRTGAGFSYEQY
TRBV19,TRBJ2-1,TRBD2,ASSKRPGLAGTAYNEQF
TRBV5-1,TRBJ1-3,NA,ASSPVASGNTIY
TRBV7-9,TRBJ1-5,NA,ASSSWGGLGPYSNQPQH
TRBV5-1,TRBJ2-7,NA,ASSAGPGEY
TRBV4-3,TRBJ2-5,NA,ASSQDRLDQETQY
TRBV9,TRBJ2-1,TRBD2,ASSEGGAGGLLLGQF